The clone carrying this T cell receptor (beta chain) was detected many times. This sample was included in a study of T cells in Graves' hyperthyroidism and ophthalmopathy. Using RNA transcripts as the source, TCR beta CDR3 regions were amplified. A first-round RT-PCR of the TCR CDR3 used the HTBI primer set. MiXCR, applied by TCRdb to the multiplex PCR reads, yields one record per CDR3 protein. This repertoire shows about 250,000 distinct CDR3 sequences, approximately 23% found once; its top ten account for roughly a third. The ends lost 0 bases at V and 2 bases at J; junction bases unmatched: 4. The germline V gene encodes CDR1 LGHNT and CDR2 FRNRAP. The length of the CDR3 is 16 residues.

This chain joins TRBV12-5 and TRBJ1-1; 9 bases match TRBD1. The clonotype originates from a woman aged 40 to 55 with Graves' ophthalmopathy. The specimen was blood. The CDR3 reads CASGLVLGQGNTEAFF. Here the CDR3 DNA reads TGTGCTAGTGGTTTGGTGTTGGGACAGGGTAACACTGAAGCTTTCTTT.